The clone carrying this T cell receptor (beta chain) turned up a few times. This entry is derived from a study of blood T cell repertoires in COVID-19. On the study more broadly: Acute and convalescent COVID-19 samples came from the United States, Italy and Spain.

This study enrolled people aged 18 to 89 from around 25 US geographic areas. Cohorts were assigned according to the clinical history that participants reported. Original analysis: Scientists estimated how many nucleated cells there were by amplifying reference gene primers. Data came from immunoSEQ multiplex PCR; TCRdb stores just in-frame clones and leaves some out. The D gene and trimming were derived from the DNA, and the V and J assignments and clone size from that table. The sample consists of around 300,000 clones, 80% to 90% of them appearing once. V trimming: 5 bases; J trimming: 1 base; junction bases outside the gene matches: 9. From germline, CDR1 is WNHNN and CDR2 SYGVQD (reference sequence). The CDR3 contains 16 residues.

The sample was PBMCs or T cells enriched from blood (not recorded which). This receptor was taken from a woman younger than 35 who had recovered from COVID-19. The chain links TRBV10-1 to TRBJ2-7; 9 bases match TRBD1. Here the CDR3 reads CASSPYSGTGSYEQYF. In DNA, the CDR3 is TGCGCCAGCAGTCCTTATTCCGGGACAGGGTCCTACGAGCAGTACTTC.